This T cell receptor (beta chain) was sequenced for a study of T cell changes during pregnancy in multiple sclerosis. The table came from immunoSEQ multiplex PCR; TCRdb's copy has only in-frame clones and leaves some out. The table has 65,000 to 90,000 clones, roughly nine tenths seen once. V was clipped by 0 bases and J by 2 bases; unmatched bases: 13. This CDR3 spans 20 amino acids. Per germline, CDR1 SGDLS and CDR2 YYNGEE. This TCR was recovered from a female donor in good health, serving as a control in a pregnancy study. Some clones in this sample may be carry-over from other donors' samples. The material sequenced was PBMCs, taken in the first trimester of pregnancy. The rearrangement links TRBV9 to TRBJ1-3, with 11 bases identical to TRBD1. Here the CDR3 reads CASSVAPRTGGSVAGNTIYF. CDR3 coding DNA: TGTGCCAGCAGCGTAGCCCCCAGGACAGGGGGCTCTGTGGCTGGAAACACCATATATTTT. Using reference TRBV9 and TRBJ1-3 for the parts outside the CDR3, the full variable domain is DSGVTQTPKHLITATGQRVTLRCSPRSGDLSVYWYQQSLDQGLQFLIQYYNGEERAKGNILERFSAQQFPDLHSELNLSSLELGDSALYFCASSVAPRTGGSVAGNTIYFGEGSWLTVV.